This T cell receptor (beta chain) is from a study of cytomegalovirus exposure and HLA in healthy donors. Study results and caveats: According to the study, some 160 TCR beta chains were cytomegalovirus-associated.

Using immunoSEQ multiplex PCR, the repertoire was profiled, and TCRdb retains in-frame clones only, with some absent. This table holds 70,000 to 75,000 clones, about 95% found once. To note about this clone: Antigen unknown.

This CDR3 comprises 15 residues. The ends were cut back, 1 base at V and 8 bases at J, with 17 bases in the middle. Germline loops: CDR1 MNHNS, CDR2 SASEGT. The source of this sequence is a woman between 18 and 30 years old in good health and CMV-seronegative. The chain recombines TRBV6-1 with TRBJ1-1; D call uncertain. Sequencing was carried out using PBMCs. The CDR3 protein is CASSEEPFGVSEAFF. The CDR3 DNA follows: TGTGCCAGCAGTGAAGAGCCATTTGGAGTGTCAGAAGCTTTCTTT.